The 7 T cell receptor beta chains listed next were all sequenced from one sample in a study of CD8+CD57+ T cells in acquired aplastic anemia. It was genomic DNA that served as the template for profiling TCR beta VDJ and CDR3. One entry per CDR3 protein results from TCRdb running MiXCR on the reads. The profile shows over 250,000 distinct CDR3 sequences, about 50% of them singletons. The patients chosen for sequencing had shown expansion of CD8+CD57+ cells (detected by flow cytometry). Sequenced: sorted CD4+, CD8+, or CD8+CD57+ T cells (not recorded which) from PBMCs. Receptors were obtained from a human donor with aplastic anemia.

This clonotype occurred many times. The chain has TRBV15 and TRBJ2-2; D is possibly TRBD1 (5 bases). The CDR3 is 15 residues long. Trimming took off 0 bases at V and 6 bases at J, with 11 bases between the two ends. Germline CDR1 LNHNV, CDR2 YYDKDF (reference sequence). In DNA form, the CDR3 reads TGTGCCACCAGCAGAGACTTACAGGTCCCCGGGGAGCTGTTTTTT. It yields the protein CATSRDLQVPGELFF.

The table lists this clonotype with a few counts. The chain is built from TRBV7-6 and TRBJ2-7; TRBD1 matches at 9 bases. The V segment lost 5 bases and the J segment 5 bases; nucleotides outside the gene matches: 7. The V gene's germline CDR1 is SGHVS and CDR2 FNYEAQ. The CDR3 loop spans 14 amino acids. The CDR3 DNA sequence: TGTGCCAGCAGCATCCGGGACAGGGACCACGAGCAGTACTTC. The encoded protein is CASSIRDRDHEQYF.

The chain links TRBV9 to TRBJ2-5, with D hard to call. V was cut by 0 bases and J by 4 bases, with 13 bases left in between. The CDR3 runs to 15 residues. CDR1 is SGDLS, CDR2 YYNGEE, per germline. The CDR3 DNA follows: TGTGCCAGCAGCGTAGGGGGTCGCCCAGGAGAGACCCAGTACTTC. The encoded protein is CASSVGGRPGETQYF. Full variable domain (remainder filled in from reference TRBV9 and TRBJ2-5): DSGVTQTPKHLITATGQRVTLRCSPRSGDLSVYWYQQSLDQGLQFLIQYYNGEERAKGNILERFSAQQFPDLHSELNLSSLELGDSALYFCASSVGGRPGETQYFGPGTRLLVL.

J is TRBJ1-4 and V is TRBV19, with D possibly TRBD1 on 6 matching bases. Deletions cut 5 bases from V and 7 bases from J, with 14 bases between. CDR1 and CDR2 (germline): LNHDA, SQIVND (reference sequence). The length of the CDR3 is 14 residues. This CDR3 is CASSLRGTSEKLFF. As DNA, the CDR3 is TGTGCCAGTAGTCTAAGGGGGACTTCTGAAAAACTGTTTTTT. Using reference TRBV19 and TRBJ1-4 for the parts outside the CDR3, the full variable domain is DGGITQSPKYLFRKEGQNVTLSCEQNLNHDAMYWYRQDPGQGLRLIYYSQIVNDFQKGDIAEGYSVSREKKESFPLTVTSAQKNPTAFYLCASSLRGTSEKLFFGSGTQLSVL.

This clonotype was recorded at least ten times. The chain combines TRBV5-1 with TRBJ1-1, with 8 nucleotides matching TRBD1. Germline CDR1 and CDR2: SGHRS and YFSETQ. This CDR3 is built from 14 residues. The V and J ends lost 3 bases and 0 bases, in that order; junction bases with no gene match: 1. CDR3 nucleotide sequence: TGCGCCAGCAGCTCGGGACAGGTGAACACTGAAGCTTTCTTT. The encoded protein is CASSSGQVNTEAFF. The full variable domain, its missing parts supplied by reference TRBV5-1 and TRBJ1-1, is KAGVTQTPRYLIKTRGQQVTLSCSPISGHRSVSWYQQTPGQGLQFLFEYFSETQRNKGNFPGRFSGRQFSNSRSEMNVSTLELGDSALYLCASSSGQVNTEAFFGQGTRLTVV.

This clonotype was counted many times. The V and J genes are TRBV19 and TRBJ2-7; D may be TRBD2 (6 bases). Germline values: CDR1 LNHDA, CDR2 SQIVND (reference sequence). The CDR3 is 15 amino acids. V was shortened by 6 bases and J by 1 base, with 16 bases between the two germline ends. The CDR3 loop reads CASRVGGVGSYEQYF. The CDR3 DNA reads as TGTGCCAGTAGAGTGGGCGGGGTTGGATCCTACGAGCAGTACTTC.

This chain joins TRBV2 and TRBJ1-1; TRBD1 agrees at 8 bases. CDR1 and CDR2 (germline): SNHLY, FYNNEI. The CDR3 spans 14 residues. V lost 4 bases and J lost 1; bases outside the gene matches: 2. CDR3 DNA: TGTGCCAGCAGTGTCCAGGGGGCGAACACTGAAGCTTTCTTT. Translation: CASSVQGANTEAFF.